The clone carrying this T cell receptor beta chain has a count of ten or more. The V and J ends lost 7 bases and 4 bases, in that order; junction bases with no gene match: 0. The CDR3 runs to 11 residues. CDR1 and CDR2 (germline): MDHEN, SYDVKM. This sample was included in a study of Graves' ophthalmopathy and Graves' hyperthyroidism. Investigators amplified TCR beta CDR3 regions from RNA transcripts. HTBI-primed first-round RT-PCR preceded second-round multiplex PCR. MiXCR was run by TCRdb on the multiplex PCR reads, yielding one entry per CDR3 protein. The table shows about 220,000 distinct CDR3 sequences, with about 22% occurring only once.

This TCR was recovered from a woman in her 50s with Graves' ophthalmopathy. This chain joins TRBV28 and TRBJ2-7; the match to TRBD2 covers 8 bases. Input material: peripheral blood. The CDR3 spells CASTSGYEQYF. CDR3 in DNA: TGTGCCAGCACTAGCGGGTACGAGCAGTACTTC.